The present T cell receptor beta chain was sequenced within a study of patients and donors after allogeneic stem cell transplantation. The V end lost 6 bases, the J end lost 7 bases, and 16 bases lay between the germline ends. CDR3 length equals 14 residues. Germline V gives CDR1 KGHSH, CDR2 LQKENI. TCRdb re-called the RT-PCR reads with MiXCR, one entry per CDR3 protein. The table includes around 200,000 distinct CDR3 sequences, roughly 38% detected once. Material: blood, either unsorted or a sorted T cell fraction (not recorded which). The chain carries TRBV18 and TRBJ1-5, with a tentative D call TRBD1 (6 bases). This sequence originates from a human donor who was either an allogeneic HSCT recipient or a stem cell or donor lymphocyte infusion donor (not recorded which). It is not recorded whose cells these are; they may come from a transplant donor. The CDR3 DNA follows: TGTGCCAGCTCGCCGGGGCCCAGGGGACAGCCCCAGCATTTT. Amino acids: CASSPGPRGQPQHF.